These T cell receptor beta chains were read from a single sample in a study of blood T cell repertoires in COVID-19. Sequencing used immunoSEQ multiplex PCR; TCRdb keeps in-frame clones, though not all of them. This table has about 140,000 clones, 75% to 85% appearing once. Sequencing input: peripheral blood. These receptors came from a man aged 60 to 75 with acute or convalescent COVID-19. CDR3s include the opening cysteine and the closing phenylalanine or tryptophan. D genes are given only for firm matches. Some rows have no size entry. The others give once, few or many, or a class for an expanded clone.

abundance	j_gene	d_gene	v_gene	CDR3aa	CDR3nt
-	TRBJ2-5	-	TRBV2	CASRQGADLAGAQETQYF	TGTGCCAGCAGACAGGGGGCAGATCTAGCGGGAGCTCAAGAGACCCAGTACTTC
once	TRBJ2-1	-	TRBV1	CTSSQTSGSTSLSYNEQFF	TGCACCAGCAGCCAAACAAGCGGGAGTACATCACTTTCCTACAATGAGCAGTTCTTC
-	TRBJ2-7	TRBD2	TRBV2	CASRPGLAGDEQYF	TGTGCCAGCAGGCCGGGACTAGCGGGAGACGAGCAGTACTTC
-	TRBJ1-1	TRBD1	TRBV12-3/TRBV12-4	CASSPRTGEVAFF	TGTGCCAGCAGCCCCAGAACAGGGGAGGTAGCTTTCTTT
once	TRBJ2-1	TRBD2	TRBV7-6	CASSFTLAGISYNEQFF	TGTGCCAGCAGCTTCACTCTAGCGGGGATCTCCTACAATGAGCAGTTCTTC
once	TRBJ2-7	-	TRBV6-2/TRBV6-3	CASSYSGGRSYEQYF	TGTGCCAGCAGTTACTCCGGCGGGCGCTCCTACGAGCAGTACTTC
few	TRBJ2-7	TRBD2	TRBV6-5	CASSFSGRSYEQYF	TGTGCCAGCAGTTTCAGCGGGAGAAGCTACGAGCAGTACTTC
once	TRBJ1-5	TRBD1	TRBV18	CASSPQGVIQPQHF	TGTGCCAGCTCACCTCAGGGGGTTATTCAGCCCCAGCATTTT
few	TRBJ2-1	TRBD2	TRBV27	CASSLSGTSGPNEQFF	TGTGCCAGCAGTTTATCCGGGACTAGCGGACCCAATGAGCAGTTCTTC
-	TRBJ2-1	TRBD2	TRBV11-2	CASSLGTRRNEQFF	TGTGCCAGCAGCTTAGGGACTAGGAGGAATGAGCAGTTCTTC
-	TRBJ1-4	-	TRBV21-1	CASSIRTDRDRNEKLFF	TGTGCCAGCAGCATCAGGACGGACAGGGATAGAAATGAAAAACTGTTTTTT
-	TRBJ2-7	TRBD2	TRBV3-1/TRBV3-2	CASSSRTSGDYEQYF	TGTGCCAGCAGCTCTCGGACTAGCGGGGACTACGAGCAGTACTTC
many	TRBJ2-2	TRBD2	TRBV10-3	CAISEQGLAGGGELFF	TGTGCCATCAGTGAGCAGGGACTAGCGGGAGGCGGGGAGCTGTTTTTT
-	TRBJ2-1	-	TRBV4-1	CASSLTGGEQFF	TGCGCCAGCAGCCTGACTGGGGGCGAGCAGTTCTTC
few	TRBJ1-6	-	TRBV10-1	CASSNPIETESPLHF	TGCGCCAGCAGCAACCCAATCGAAACAGAGTCACCCCTCCACTTT
-	TRBJ1-6	-	TRBV7-9	CASSLPAGQPLHF	TGTGCCAGCAGCTTACCGGCCGGACAGCCCCTCCACTTT
few	TRBJ2-2	TRBD2	TRBV4-2	CASSHATLAGVTGELFF	TGTGCCAGCAGCCACGCCACACTAGCGGGAGTCACCGGGGAGCTGTTTTTT
-	TRBJ2-3	-	TRBV5-6	CASSFNFADTQYF	TGTGCCAGCAGCTTCAACTTCGCGGATACGCAGTATTTT
-	TRBJ1-2	-	TRBV27	CASSPRPRGNGYTF	TGTGCCAGCAGTCCCCGCCCGCGAGGCAATGGCTACACCTTC
-	TRBJ2-5	TRBD1	TRBV4-1	CASSPVGQGFMETQYF	TGCGCCAGCAGCCCCGTGGGACAGGGTTTTATGGAGACCCAGTACTTC
-	TRBJ1-6	-	TRBV4-1	CASSQLSLNSPLHF	TGCGCCAGCAGCCAACTCTCCCTTAATTCACCCCTCCACTTT
few	TRBJ2-7	TRBD1	TRBV29-1	CSGGQGPQQYF	TGCAGCGGTGGACAGGGCCCCCAGCAGTACTTC
-	TRBJ2-3	TRBD2	TRBV27	CASMPSGTRDTQYF	TGTGCCAGCATGCCTAGCGGGACAAGGGATACGCAGTATTTT
-	TRBJ2-1	TRBD2	TRBV19	CASSIDSGGYNEQFF	TGTGCCAGTAGTATAGATAGCGGGGGGTACAATGAGCAGTTCTTC
-	TRBJ2-7	TRBD2	TRBV6-1	CASSELSASGIYEQYF	TGTGCCAGCAGTGAATTATCGGCTAGCGGGATCTACGAGCAGTACTTC
-	TRBJ2-1	-	TRBV11-2	CASSSIAATNEQFF	TGTGCCAGCAGCTCAATAGCGGCCACTAATGAGCAGTTCTTC
-	TRBJ2-1	TRBD2	TRBV18	CASSIPGTSGRVGQFF	TGTGCCAGCTCAATTCCCGGGACTAGCGGGAGAGTAGGGCAGTTCTTC
-	TRBJ1-5	-	TRBV4-1	CASSQGAGGNQPQHF	TGCGCCAGCAGCCAAGGGGCGGGGGGCAATCAGCCCCAGCATTTT
few	TRBJ1-6	-	TRBV5-1	CASSLGQNSYNSPLHF	TGCGCCAGCAGCTTGGGTCAAAACTCCTATAATTCACCCCTCCACTTT
-	TRBJ2-1	-	TRBV30	CAIIGGTAHNEQFF	TGTGCCATTATAGGGGGAACCGCACACAATGAGCAGTTCTTC
-	TRBJ2-7	-	TRBV6-2/TRBV6-3	CASSSLGSGFYEQYF	TGTGCCAGCAGTTCCCTGGGGAGTGGTTTCTACGAGCAGTACTTC
-	TRBJ1-2	TRBD1	TRBV11-2	CASSLSPDRANYGYTF	TGTGCCAGCAGCTTAAGCCCCGACAGGGCCAACTATGGCTACACCTTC
-	TRBJ2-1	TRBD2	TRBV28	CASALAAYNEQFF	TGTGCCAGCGCGCTAGCGGCCTACAATGAGCAGTTCTTC
once	TRBJ2-7	TRBD1	TRBV28	CASSLTGTAYEQYF	TGTGCCAGCAGTTTGACAGGGACAGCCTACGAGCAGTACTTC
-	TRBJ2-7	TRBD1	TRBV2	CASRPGTATSEQYF	TGTGCCAGCAGACCCGGGACAGCGACCTCCGAGCAGTACTTC